This T cell receptor beta chain was recorded in a study of blood T cells in healthy people across ages. Study background: Per two T cells, about one barcoded beta molecule was captured through template switching.

The germline V gene encodes CDR1 MNHNS and CDR2 SASEGT. CDR3 size: 15 residues. V lost 2 bases, J lost 6 bases, and 4 bases stayed unmatched. Alongside a J-beta primer mix, a sample-barcoded 5' primer served in a second PCR lasting roughly 6 to 11 cycles. TCRdb called the 5' RACE reads again in MiXCR, with one record for every CDR3 protein. The data hold approximately 800,000 distinct CDR3 sequences, with approximately 53% observed a single time. The receptor was isolated from an elderly man in good health. Sequencing was done on a sample of blood. The chain joins TRBV6-1 to TRBJ2-1, with 10 bases matching TRBD2. DNA of the CDR3: TGTGCCAGCAGTGAAAGGGCTAGCGGGGGCAATGAGCAGTTCTTC. This sequence encodes CASSERASGGNEQFF.